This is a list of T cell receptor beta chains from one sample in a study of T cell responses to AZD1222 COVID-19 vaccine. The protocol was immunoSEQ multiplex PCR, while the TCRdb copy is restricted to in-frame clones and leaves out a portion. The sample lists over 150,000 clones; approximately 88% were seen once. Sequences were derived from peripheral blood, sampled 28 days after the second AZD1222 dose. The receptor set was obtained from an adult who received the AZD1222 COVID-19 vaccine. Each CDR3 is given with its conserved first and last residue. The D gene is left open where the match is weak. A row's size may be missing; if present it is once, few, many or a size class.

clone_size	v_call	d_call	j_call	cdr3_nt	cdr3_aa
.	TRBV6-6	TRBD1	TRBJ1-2	TGTGCCAGCAGTCCCGGGACAGGAGTTAACTATGGCTACACCTTC	CASSPGTGVNYGYTF
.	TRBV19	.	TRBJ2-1	TGTGCCAGTAGTATGAGGGCTGAGCAGTTCTTC	CASSMRAEQFF
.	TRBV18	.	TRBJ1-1	TGTGCCAGCTCACCCTTGGGGGACACCAACACTGAAGCTTTCTTT	CASSPLGDTNTEAFF
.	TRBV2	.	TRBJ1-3	TGTGCCAGCAGTCCACAGATTTCGGCAGGAAACACCATATATTTT	CASSPQISAGNTIYF
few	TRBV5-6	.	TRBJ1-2	TGTGCCAGCAGCCTCGACAGGAAGATGGGCTACACCTTC	CASSLDRKMGYTF
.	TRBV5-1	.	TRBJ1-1	TGCGCCAGCAGCTCCGGGCCTTCTGGGACTGAAGCTTTCTTT	CASSSGPSGTEAFF
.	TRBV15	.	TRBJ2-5	TGTGCCACCAGCTCTGGAGGGTACCCAGAGACCCAGTACTTC	CATSSGGYPETQYF
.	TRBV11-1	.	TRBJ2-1	TGTGCCAGCACCCCTTCCAAGGGAAATCACCAGTTCTTC	CASTPSKGNHQFF
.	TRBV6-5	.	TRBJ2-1	TGTGCCAGCAGACTCCGGGACTCCGTCGTTGAGCAGTTCTTC	CASRLRDSVVEQFF
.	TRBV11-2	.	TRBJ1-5	TGTGCCAGCAGCTTAGGGCAGAATCAGCCCCAGCATTTT	CASSLGQNQPQHF
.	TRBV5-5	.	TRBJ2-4	TGTGCCAGCAGCTTTATTGGGGGGAATGGGAACATTCAGTACTTC	CASSFIGGNGNIQYF
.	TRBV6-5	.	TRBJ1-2	TGTGCCAGCAGTTACCGTGGCACTTCAACATATGGCTACACCTTC	CASSYRGTSTYGYTF
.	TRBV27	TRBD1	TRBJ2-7	TGTGCCAGCAGCATCGGGAAGGGGGCGTTATCCGAGCAGTACTTC	CASSIGKGALSEQYF
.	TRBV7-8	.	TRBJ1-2	TGTGCCAGCAGCCCGACAGTTCCATATGGCTACACCTTC	CASSPTVPYGYTF
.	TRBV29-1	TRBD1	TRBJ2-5	TGCAGCGGGGAGACAGGGGGCTTGGCCCAGTACTTC	CSGETGGLAQYF
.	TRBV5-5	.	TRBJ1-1	TGTGCCAGCAGACGGACAGTTGTCACTGAAGCTTTCTTT	CASRRTVVTEAFF
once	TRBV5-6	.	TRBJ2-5	TGTGCCAGCAGCTTTGCAAGTCGCGAGGCCCAGTACTTC	CASSFASREAQYF
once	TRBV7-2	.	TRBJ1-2	TGTGCCAGCAGCGCTGCTTGGAGGTACTATGGCTACACCTTC	CASSAAWRYYGYTF
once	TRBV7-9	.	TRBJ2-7	TGTGCCAGCAGCCCCCGGGACGGCTCCTACGAGCAGTACTTC	CASSPRDGSYEQYF
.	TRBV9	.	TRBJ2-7	TGTGCCAGCAGCGTATCCCCCAAATTGAGCCCCAACGAGCAGTACTTC	CASSVSPKLSPNEQYF
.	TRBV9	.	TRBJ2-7	TGTGCCAGCAGCGTAGGGGGTTATGAAGGCGAGCAGTACTTC	CASSVGGYEGEQYF
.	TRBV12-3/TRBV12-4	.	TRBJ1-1	TGTGCCAGCCTTCTGGGCGGGACGCTTGAAGCTTTCTTT	CASLLGGTLEAFF
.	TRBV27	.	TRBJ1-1	TGTGCCAGCAGTTTACCCACCTACACTGAAGCTTTCTTT	CASSLPTYTEAFF
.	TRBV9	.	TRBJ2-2	TGTGCCAGCAGCGTAGTCCCCGGGGAGCTGTTTTTT	CASSVVPGELFF
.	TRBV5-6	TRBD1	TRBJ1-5	TGTGCCAGCAGCTCCGGACAGGGAAGTCAGCCCCAGCATTTT	CASSSGQGSQPQHF
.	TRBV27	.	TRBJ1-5	TGTGCCAGCAGTTTATCAGGAAATCAGCCCCAGCATTTT	CASSLSGNQPQHF
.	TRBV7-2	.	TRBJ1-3	TGTGCCAGCAGCTTAGAAGGCAGCCATGGAAACACCATATATTTT	CASSLEGSHGNTIYF
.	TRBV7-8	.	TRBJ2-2	TGTGCCAGCAGCCCCCTTAAGACCGGGGAGCTGTTTTTT	CASSPLKTGELFF